The 9 T cell receptor beta chains reported below all come from one sample, sequenced in a study of shared clonotypes between healthy human individuals. The protocol was immunoSEQ multiplex PCR, while the TCRdb copy is restricted to in-frame clones and leaves out a portion. The sample has 560,000 or so clones; about 96% are singletons. CD45RO-negative cells were positively selected for CCR7, leaving out terminally differentiated effector memory CD45RA+ cells. Sequencing used naive CD8+ T cells sorted from blood. These receptors came from a woman in her twenties or thirties in good health.

This rearrangement joins TRBV28 to TRBJ2-5; D unresolved. Germline CDR1 MDHEN, CDR2 SYDVKM. The CDR3 covers 15 residues. Between the trimmed V and J ends, which lost 8 bases and 4 bases, there was a span of 20 bases. The CDR3 DNA follows: TGTGCCAGCCGCCCGACATCTCATAACCGAGAGACCCAGTACTTC. It is translated as CASRPTSHNRETQYF. Looking up the rest from reference TRBV28 and TRBJ2-5 gives the full variable domain: DVKVTQSSRYLVKRTGEKVFLECVQDMDHENMFWYRQDPGLGLRLIYFSYDVKMKEKGDIPEGYSVSREKKERFSLILESASTNQTSMYLCASRPTSHNRETQYFGPGTRLLVL.

This clone has only one observation. The genes are TRBV6-8 and TRBJ2-7; D unclear. The germline V gene has CDR1 MNHGY and CDR2 SAAAGT. Between the trimmed V and J ends, which lost 4 bases and 7 bases, there was a span of 2 bases. The CDR3 totals 9 residues. In DNA form, the CDR3 reads TGTGCCAGCAGTTCTGAGCAGTACTTC. This gives the protein CASSSEQYF.

Only one count was recorded for this clone. V is TRBV10-3 and J is TRBJ2-1; 13 nucleotides align to TRBD2. Germline V gene sequence: CDR1 ENHRY, CDR2 SYGVKD. This CDR3 region has 15 residues. The ends lost 4 bases at V and 3 bases at J; junction bases unmatched: 0. The CDR3 is CAISGTSGSYNEQFF. CDR3 coding DNA: TGTGCCATCAGTGGGACTAGCGGGAGCTACAATGAGCAGTTCTTC.

The CDR3 region has the DNA TGTGCCAGCACCCAATTAGGCGGTAACACTGAAGCTTTCTTT. Translating gives CASTQLGGNTEAFF. The chain is built from TRBV27 and TRBJ1-1; no clear D. The CDR3 totals 14 residues. Germline CDR1 and CDR2: MNHEY and SMNVEV (reference sequence). Trimming cost V 7 bases and J 2 bases, with 14 bases left between them.

The V call is TRBV28, the J call TRBJ2-1; 9 nucleotides line up with TRBD2. The V gene's germline CDR1 is MDHEN and CDR2 SYDVKM. The junction had 8 bases not matched to a gene; V was cut back by 6 bases and J by 8 bases. There are 14 residues in the CDR3. DNA of the CDR3: TGTGCCAGCAGCCGTAGCGGGAGCAGGGATGAGCAGTTCTTC. This encodes CASSRSGSRDEQFF.

The rearrangement uses TRBV28 and TRBJ2-5, with D hard to call. CDR1 is MDHEN, CDR2 SYDVKM, per germline. The CDR3 is 11 residues long. V lost 9 bases, J lost 5 bases, and 10 bases lay in between. CDR3 residues: CASLYGETQYF. CDR3 in DNA: TGTGCCAGTTTATACGGGGAGACCCAGTACTTC.

The rearrangement joins TRBV27 to TRBJ2-1; no definite D call. V gave up 5 bases and J gave up 0 bases, with 8 bases separating them. CDR3 size: 14 residues. CDR1 and CDR2 from the germline V gene are MNHEY and SMNVEV (reference sequence). In DNA, the CDR3 is TGTGCCAGCAGTCCCCGGGTCTCCTACAATGAGCAGTTCTTC. Translated, it gives CASSPRVSYNEQFF.

The genes are TRBV7-8 and TRBJ2-4, with a possible D match to TRBD1 (5 bases). Trimming shortened V by 3 bases and J by 6 bases, and 12 bases separated the two germline ends. CDR1 is SGHVS, CDR2 FQNEAQ, per germline. The CDR3 is 14 amino acids. CDR3 bases: TGTGCCAGCAGCTTGTGGGGCGAAGGAAACATTCAGTACTTC. This sequence encodes CASSLWGEGNIQYF. Full variable domain (remainder filled in from reference TRBV7-8 and TRBJ2-4): GAGVSQSPRYKVAKRGQDVALRCDPISGHVSLFWYQQALGQGPEFLTYFQNEAQLDKSGLPSDRFFAERPEGSVSTLKIQRTQQEDSAVYLCASSLWGEGNIQYFGAGTRLSVL.

This chain joins TRBV4-2 and TRBJ2-1; 8 bases agree with TRBD2. This CDR3 has 16 amino acids. Germline V lookup: CDR1 LGHNA, CDR2 YNFKEQ. J lost 2 bases, V lost 4 bases, and 7 bases had no gene match. The CDR3 reads CASSPTSGWAYNEQFF. In DNA, the CDR3 is TGTGCCAGCAGCCCCACTAGCGGATGGGCCTACAATGAGCAGTTCTTC.